The present TCR beta chain was sequenced within a study of blood T cell repertoires in COVID-19 (dated by TCRdb to about 2020). Regarding the study in general: The collaborator samples originated in the United States, Italy and Spain and spanned the acute and convalescent phases of COVID-19. HLA class I and class II types, where available, came from metadata supplied by the sample provider rather than from assay-based typing. The prospective study material was composed of cDNA or gDNA derived from T cells, B-cell-depleted T cells, or PBMCs. Nearly every sample came with metadata listing a de-identified subject ID, COVID-19 status, age in years and sex. Samples came from the ongoing ImmuneRACE study (first 160 participants) plus 1,254 subjects from 6 global collaborators. The repertoires were released in a freely available public database intended as a resource for research on the immune response to SARS-CoV-2. Subjects who had been exposed to COVID-19, were actively infected with it, or had recovered from it provided the deeply sampled blood TCRbeta repertoires that made up the dataset.

For CDR1 and CDR2, the germline V gene (reference sequence) lists SEHNR and FQNEAQ. The CDR3 sequence holds 14 residues, the cysteine and phenylalanine included. Here the CDR3 DNA is all that survives: 42 bases in frame from base 1. Trimming accounts for 3 bases at V and 4 bases at J, while the number of junction bases matched to no gene is 3. What the research found in general, with its limitations: Clinical and demographic metadata were provided uncurated, with the amount varying by source and participant.

The immunoSEQ Assay, a bias-controlled multiplex PCR, was used to amplify TCRbeta CDR3 regions from genomic DNA. The authors' analysis ran thus. The number of nucleated cells in each sample was estimated from the amplification of reference gene primers within the assay. To quantify the absolute abundance of each unique TCRbeta CDR3 rearrangement, sequence reads were collapsed and filtered. For each sample, productive Simpson clonality was calculated as the square root of Simpson's diversity index over productive rearrangements. In its TCRdb copy, this immuneACCESS table keeps in-frame sequences only and misses some clones. Where compared with another copy, unresolved V genes explain less than half of these, and the others have no known cause. V and J calls and clone size are given by that table; D and trimming were obtained from the DNA. In all, the sample holds some 250,000 clones, and 86% of those were seen once. Clones ranked in the top ten supply around 2.9% of the sample.

Turning to this clone: The target of this receptor is not known. Within one base of it there is no much larger clone, and no base qualities were kept.

Another Seattle source contributed samples from volunteer blood donors who had recovered from COVID-19. The collaborating institutions used their own protocols to collect whole blood in K2EDTA tubes. For TCRbeta analysis, collaborators shipped samples in one of three forms: frozen whole blood, isolated PBMCs, or DNA extracted from either of those sample types. The sequenced material came from peripheral blood. Recombination joined TRBV7-9 with TRBJ2-7; the central 10 bases match TRBD2. This sequence originates from a young woman who had recovered from COVID-19. This receptor carries the CDR3 CASSLVAGGYEQYF. The DNA sequence reads TGTGCCAGCAGCTTGGTAGCGGGGGGTTACGAGCAGTACTTC. Joined to the reference TRBV7-9 and TRBJ2-7 proteins, this CDR3 gives the full variable domain: DTGVSQNPRHKITKRGQNVTFRCDPISEHNRLYWYRQTLGQGPEFLTYFQNEAQLEKSRLLSDRFSAERPKGSFSTLEIQRTEQGDSAMYLCASSLVAGGYEQYFGPGTRLTVT.